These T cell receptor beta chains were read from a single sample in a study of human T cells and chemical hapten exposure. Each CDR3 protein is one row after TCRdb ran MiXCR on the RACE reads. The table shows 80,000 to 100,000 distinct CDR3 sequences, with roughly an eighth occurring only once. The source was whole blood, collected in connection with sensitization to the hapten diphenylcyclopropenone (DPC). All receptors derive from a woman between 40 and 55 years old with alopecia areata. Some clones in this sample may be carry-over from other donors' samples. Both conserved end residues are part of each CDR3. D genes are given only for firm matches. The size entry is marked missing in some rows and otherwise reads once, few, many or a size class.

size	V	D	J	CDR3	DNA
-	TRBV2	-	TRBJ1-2	CASRWAGDYEGYTF	TGTGCCAGCCGGTGGGCAGGAGATTATGAAGGCTACACCTTC
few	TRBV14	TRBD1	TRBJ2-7	CASSQERGLGEQYF	TGTGCCAGCAGCCAAGAAAGGGGGCTGGGCGAGCAGTACTTC
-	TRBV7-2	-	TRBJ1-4	CASSGATNEKLFF	TGTGCCAGCAGTGGTGCAACTAATGAAAAACTGTTTTTT
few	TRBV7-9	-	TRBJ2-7	CASSFNYEQYF	TGTGCCAGCAGTTTTAACTACGAGCAGTACTTC
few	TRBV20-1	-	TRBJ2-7	CSARDSRTFYEQYF	TGCAGTGCTAGAGATTCGAGGACCTTCTACGAGCAGTACTTC
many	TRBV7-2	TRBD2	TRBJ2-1	CASSGLAGYNEQFF	TGTGCCAGCAGCGGACTAGCGGGGTACAATGAGCAGTTCTTC
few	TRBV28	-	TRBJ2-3	CASTGVNTDTQYF	TGTGCCAGCACAGGGGTTAATACAGATACGCAGTATTTT
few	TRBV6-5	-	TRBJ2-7	CASRRDPGNYEQYF	TGTGCCAGCAGACGGGACCCGGGGAACTACGAGCAGTACTTC
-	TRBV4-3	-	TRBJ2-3	CASSQGPSSLSTDTQYF	TGCGCCAGCAGCCAAGGGCCTTCTAGCCTTAGCACAGATACGCAGTATTTT
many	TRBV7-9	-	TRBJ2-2	CASSLVDKRTGELFF	TGTGCCAGCAGCTTAGTCGACAAGAGGACCGGGGAGCTGTTTTTT
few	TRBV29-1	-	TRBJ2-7	CSVSESVLLEQYF	TGCAGCGTTTCAGAAAGTGTTCTCCTCGAGCAGTACTTC
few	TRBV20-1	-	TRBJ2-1	CSASLYNEQFF	TGCAGTGCTAGTTTATACAATGAGCAGTTCTTC
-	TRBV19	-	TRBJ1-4	CASNGVGTATNEKLFF	TGTGCCAGTAACGGTGTGGGGACCGCAACTAATGAAAAACTGTTTTTT
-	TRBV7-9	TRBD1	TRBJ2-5	CASSFRQGQKETQYF	TGTGCCAGCAGCTTTCGACAGGGGCAAAAAGAGACCCAGTACTTC
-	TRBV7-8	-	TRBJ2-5	CASSLRFSDRGETQYF	TGTGCCAGCAGCTTACGTTTTTCGGACAGAGGAGAGACCCAGTACTTC
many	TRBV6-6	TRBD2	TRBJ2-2	CASRPSGSGYTGELFF	TGTGCCAGCAGACCTAGCGGGAGCGGGTACACCGGGGAGCTGTTTTTT
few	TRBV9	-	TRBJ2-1	CASSQTSFGNEQFF	TGTGCCAGCAGCCAAACTAGCTTTGGGAATGAGCAGTTCTTC
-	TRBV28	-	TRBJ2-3	CASSFRDTQYF	TGTGCCAGCAGTTTCCGAGATACGCAGTATTTT
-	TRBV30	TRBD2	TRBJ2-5	CAWRLGLAQYF	TGTGCCTGGAGACTCGGACTAGCCCAGTACTTC
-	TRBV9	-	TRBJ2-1	CASSVGSGEFNEQFF	TGTGCCAGCAGCGTAGGATCTGGGGAGTTCAATGAGCAGTTCTTC
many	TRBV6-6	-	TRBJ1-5	CASSYSKGGRQPQHF	TGTGCCAGCAGTTACTCGAAGGGGGGGCGGCAGCCCCAGCATTTT
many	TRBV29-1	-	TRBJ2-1	CSAPVTRSYNEQFF	TGCAGCGCCCCTGTCACTCGCTCCTACAATGAGCAGTTCTTC
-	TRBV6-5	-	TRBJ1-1	CASSYSRFQAVAFF	TGTGCCAGCAGTTACAGCCGGTTCCAGGCCGTAGCTTTCTTT
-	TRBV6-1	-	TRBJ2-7	CASKVSTFYEQYF	TGTGCCAGCAAAGTCAGTACTTTCTACGAGCAGTACTTC
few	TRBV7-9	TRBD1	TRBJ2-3	CASSLATLGQVSTDTQYF	TGTGCCAGCAGCTTAGCCACGTTGGGACAGGTTAGCACAGATACGCAGTATTTT
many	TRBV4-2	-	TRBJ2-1	CASSQGQDGSNEQFF	TGTGCCAGCAGCCAAGGCCAGGACGGGAGCAATGAGCAGTTCTTC
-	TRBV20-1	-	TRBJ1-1	CSAMAGNLNTEAFF	TGCAGTGCTATGGCGGGCAATCTGAACACTGAAGCTTTCTTT
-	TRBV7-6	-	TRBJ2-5	CASSPPGAQETQYF	TGTGCCAGCAGCCCCCCGGGGGCCCAAGAGACCCAGTACTTC
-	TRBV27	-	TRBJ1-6	CASSFGQGPLHF	TGTGCCAGCAGTTTCGGTCAGGGTCCCCTCCACTTT
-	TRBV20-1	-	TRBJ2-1	CSARGPSGRSYNEQFF	TGCAGTGCTAGAGGTCCCTCAGGACGCTCCTACAATGAGCAGTTCTTC
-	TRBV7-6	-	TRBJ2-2	CASSSFPGELFF	TGTGCCAGCAGCTCCTTTCCCGGGGAGCTGTTTTTT
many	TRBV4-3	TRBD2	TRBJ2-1	CASSPTGLAGAGYNEQFF	TGCGCCAGCAGCCCCACTGGCTTAGCGGGAGCAGGCTACAATGAGCAGTTCTTC